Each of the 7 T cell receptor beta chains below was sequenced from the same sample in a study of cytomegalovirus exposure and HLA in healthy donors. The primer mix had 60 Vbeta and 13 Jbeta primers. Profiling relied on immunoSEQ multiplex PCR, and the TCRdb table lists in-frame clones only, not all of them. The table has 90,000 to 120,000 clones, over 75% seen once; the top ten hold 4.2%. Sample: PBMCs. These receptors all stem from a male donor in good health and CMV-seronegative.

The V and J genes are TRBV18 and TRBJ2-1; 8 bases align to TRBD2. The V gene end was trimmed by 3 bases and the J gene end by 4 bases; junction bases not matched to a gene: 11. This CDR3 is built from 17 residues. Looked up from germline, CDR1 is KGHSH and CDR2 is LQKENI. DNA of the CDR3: TGTGCCAGCTCACCCCTCCCGAGCGGGAGCGGATACAATGAGCAGTTCTTC. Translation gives CASSPLPSGSGYNEQFF.

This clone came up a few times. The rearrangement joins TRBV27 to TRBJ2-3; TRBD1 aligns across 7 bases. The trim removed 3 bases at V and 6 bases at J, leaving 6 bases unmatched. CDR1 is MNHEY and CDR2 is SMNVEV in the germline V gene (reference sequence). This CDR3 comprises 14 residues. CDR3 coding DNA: TGTGCCAGCAGTTTTGACACAGGGGCCGATACGCAGTATTTT. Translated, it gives CASSFDTGADTQYF.

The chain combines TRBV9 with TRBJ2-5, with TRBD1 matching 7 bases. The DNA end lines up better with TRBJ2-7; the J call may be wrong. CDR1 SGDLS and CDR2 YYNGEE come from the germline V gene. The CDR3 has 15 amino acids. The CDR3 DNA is TGTGCCAGCAGCGTAGGGGGGACAGATCAATACGAGCAGTACTTC. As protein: CASSVGGTDQYEQYF.

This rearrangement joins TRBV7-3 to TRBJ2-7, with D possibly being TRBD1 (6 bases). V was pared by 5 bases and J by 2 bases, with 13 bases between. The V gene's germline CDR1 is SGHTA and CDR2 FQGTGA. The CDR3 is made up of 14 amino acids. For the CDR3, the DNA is TGTGCCAGCAGCCCTGCTCCAGGGGCCTACGAGCAGTACTTC. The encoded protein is CASSPAPGAYEQYF.

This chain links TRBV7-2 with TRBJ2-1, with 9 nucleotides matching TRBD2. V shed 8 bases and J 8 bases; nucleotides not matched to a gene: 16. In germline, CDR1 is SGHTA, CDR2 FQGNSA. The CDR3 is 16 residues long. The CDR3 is CASQLGSLAGMDEQFF. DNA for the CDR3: TGTGCCAGCCAGCTCGGGAGCCTAGCGGGAATGGATGAGCAGTTCTTC.

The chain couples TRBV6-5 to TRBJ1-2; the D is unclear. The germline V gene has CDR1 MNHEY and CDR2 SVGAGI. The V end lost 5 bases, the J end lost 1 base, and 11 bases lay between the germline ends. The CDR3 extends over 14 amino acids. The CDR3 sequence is CASSEGLRNYGYTF. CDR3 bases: TGTGCCAGCAGTGAGGGCTTGCGTAACTATGGCTACACCTTC.

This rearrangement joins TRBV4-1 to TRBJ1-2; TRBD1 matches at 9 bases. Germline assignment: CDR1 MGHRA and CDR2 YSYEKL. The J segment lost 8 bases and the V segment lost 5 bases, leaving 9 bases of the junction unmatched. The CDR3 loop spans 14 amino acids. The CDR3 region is CASSNPGQGRGYTF. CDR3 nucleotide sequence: TGCGCCAGCAGCAACCCAGGACAGGGGCGAGGCTACACCTTC.